The rows below give T cell receptor beta chains drawn from one sample of a study of T cells after yellow fever vaccination. One entry per CDR3 protein results from TCRdb running MiXCR on the 5' RACE reads. The sample consists of some 290,000 distinct CDR3 sequences, approximately 12% of them appearing once. The sample in question was CD4+ T cells sorted from PBMCs, obtained 45 days after the yellow fever booster vaccination. Receptor source: a man aged 18 to 35 who received the YFV17D yellow fever vaccine. CDR3s include the opening cysteine and the closing phenylalanine or tryptophan. Fields, in order: clone size, D gene, J gene, V gene, CDR3 protein, CDR3 DNA. D genes are given only for firm matches. Where a row states a size, it is once, few, many or the class of an expanded clone; other rows omit it.

>few|NA|TRBJ2-1|TRBV30
CAWSAGGTYNEQFF
TGTGCCTGGAGTGCAGGGGGGACCTACAATGAGCAGTTCTTC
>NA|NA|TRBJ2-6|TRBV5-4
CASSLDFYSGANVLTF
TGTGCCAGCAGCTTGGACTTTTACTCTGGGGCCAACGTCCTGACTTTC
>few|TRBD1|TRBJ1-6|TRBV10-3
CAIRDGDRDSPLHF
TGTGCCATCAGAGATGGGGACAGGGATTCACCCCTCCACTTT
>few|NA|TRBJ1-4|TRBV7-9
CASSAQSLNEKLFF
TGTGCCAGCAGCGCGCAGTCTCTTAATGAAAAACTGTTTTTT
>few|NA|TRBJ1-6|TRBV12-3/TRBV12-4
CASSLGRENSPLHF
TGTGCCAGCAGTTTAGGCAGGGAGAATTCACCCCTCCACTTT
>NA|NA|TRBJ1-5|TRBV7-8
CASSLAGARSNQPQHF
TGTGCCAGCAGCTTAGCAGGGGCGCGGAGCAATCAGCCCCAGCATTTT
>NA|TRBD1|TRBJ1-2|TRBV18
CASSPATGGGYTF
TGTGCCAGCTCCCCGGCTACAGGGGGTGGCTACACCTTC
>NA|NA|TRBJ1-4|TRBV12-3/TRBV12-4
CASSLAPGDEKLFF
TGTGCCAGCAGTTTAGCGCCAGGTGATGAAAAACTGTTTTTT
>few|NA|TRBJ1-5|TRBV7-2
CASSLVPESNQPQHF
TGTGCCAGCAGCTTAGTGCCAGAGAGCAATCAGCCCCAGCATTTT
>NA|NA|TRBJ2-1|TRBV7-9
CASSLVTNEQFF
TGTGCCAGCAGCTTAGTAACGAATGAGCAGTTCTTC